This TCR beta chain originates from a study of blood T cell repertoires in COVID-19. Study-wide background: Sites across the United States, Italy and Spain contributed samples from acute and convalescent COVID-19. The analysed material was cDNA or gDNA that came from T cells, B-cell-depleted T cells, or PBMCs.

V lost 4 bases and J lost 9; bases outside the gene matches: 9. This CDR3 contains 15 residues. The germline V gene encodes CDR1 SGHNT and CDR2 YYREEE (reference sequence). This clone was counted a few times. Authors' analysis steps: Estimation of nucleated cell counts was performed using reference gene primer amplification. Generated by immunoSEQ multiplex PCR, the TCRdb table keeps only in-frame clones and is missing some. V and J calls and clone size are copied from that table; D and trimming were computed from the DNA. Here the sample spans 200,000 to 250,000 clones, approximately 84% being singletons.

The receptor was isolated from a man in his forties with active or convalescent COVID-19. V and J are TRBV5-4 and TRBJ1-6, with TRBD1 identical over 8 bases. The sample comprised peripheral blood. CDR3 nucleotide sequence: TGTGCCAGCAGCCAATCGGACAGGGTTCGTTCACCCCTCCACTTT. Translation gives CASSQSDRVRSPLHF.